This passage covers 28 T cell receptor beta chains from one sample sequenced in a study of CD8 T cells in ankylosing spondylitis. In TCRdb, the 5' RACE reads were re-called with MiXCR into one record per CDR3 protein. The sample has about 260,000 distinct CDR3 sequences; 20% to 30% are singletons. Sequences were obtained from blood, either unsorted or a sorted T cell fraction (not recorded which). Source of these receptors: a male donor with ankylosing spondylitis or in good health (not recorded which).

In its sample, this clonotype was seen many times. The gene calls are TRBV12-3 or TRBV12-4 and TRBJ2-1; 8 bases match TRBD2. The CDR3 is 17 residues long. With V trimmed by 3 bases and J by 8 bases, 15 bases remained unmatched. Here the CDR3 reads CASSFSVWLAGRDEQFF. Written as DNA, the CDR3 is TGTGCCAGCAGTTTTAGTGTGTGGTTAGCGGGGAGGGATGAGCAGTTCTTC.

The table lists this clonotype with a few counts. The chain recombines TRBV20-1 with TRBJ1-6; 8 positions agree with TRBD1. With 8 bases clipped from V and 7 bases from J, the junction kept 13 bases outside the gene matches. The CDR3 has 15 amino acids. Germline V gene lookup returns CDR1 DFQATT and CDR2 SNEGSKA (reference sequence). CDR3 amino acids: CSLKDRDRMNSPLHF. Here the CDR3 DNA reads TGCAGTTTGAAAGACCGGGACAGGATGAATTCACCCCTCCACTTT.

V gene TRBV20-1 combines with J gene TRBJ2-5; the D gene is possibly TRBD2 (6 bases). This CDR3 is 13 amino acids long. Trimming shortened V by 7 bases and J by 3 bases, and 15 bases separated the two germline ends. From germline, CDR1 is DFQATT and CDR2 SNEGSKA (reference sequence). CDR3 nucleotides: TGCAGTGTTCGGGACTGGGGGAAAGAGACCCAGTACTTC. Encoded protein: CSVRDWGKETQYF.

This clonotype was counted between two and nine times. The rearrangement uses TRBV18 and TRBJ2-5; D gene ambiguous. CDR3 length: 12 amino acids. The V gene's germline CDR1 is KGHSH and CDR2 LQKENI. V gave up 2 bases and J gave up 5 bases, with 6 bases separating them. The CDR3 sequence: CASSPGAETQYF. DNA for the CDR3: TGTGCCAGCTCACCAGGAGCGGAGACCCAGTACTTC.

This clonotype came up a few times. V is TRBV20-1 and J is TRBJ1-2; D is unclear. There are 16 residues in the CDR3. Trimming removed 2 bases at V and 4 bases at J, with 20 bases between. Germline loops: CDR1 DFQATT, CDR2 SNEGSKA (reference sequence). CDR3 coding DNA: TGCAGTGCTAGATCCCGGGTGGTCACAGTGGGCTATGGCTACACCTTC. Protein product: CSARSRVVTVGYGYTF.

The chain recombines TRBV20-1 with TRBJ2-4; D possibly matches TRBD1 or TRBD2 (5 bases each). The V gene lost 1 base and the J gene lost 0 bases, with 16 bases spanning the gap. The CDR3 has 17 amino acids. Germline V gene data show CDR1 as DFQATT and CDR2 as SNEGSKA (reference sequence). CDR3 DNA sequence: TGCAGTGCTAGAGGTGGTGGGGGAAAGGTAGCCAAAAACATTCAGTACTTC. This codes for CSARGGGGKVAKNIQYF.

This clonotype was detected only a few times. The V and J genes are TRBV9 and TRBJ2-5, with D hard to call. This CDR3 region has 14 residues. Germline CDR1 is SGDLS and CDR2 is YYNGEE. V lost 0 bases to trimming and J lost 1 base, with 7 bases between them. CDR3: CASSVEGRQETQYF. CDR3 in DNA: TGTGCCAGCAGCGTAGAGGGTCGCCAAGAGACCCAGTACTTC.

This clonotype was seen only a few times. The genes are TRBV7-9 and TRBJ2-1, with D maybe TRBD1 (7 bases). The CDR3 runs to 16 residues. V was trimmed by 5 bases and J by 6 bases, leaving 20 bases between them. The germline V gene has CDR1 SEHNR and CDR2 FQNEAQ (reference sequence). In DNA, the CDR3 is TGTGCCAGCAGCACCTACAGGGGAGTGGGGGGCAATGAGCAGTTCTTC. Amino acids: CASSTYRGVGGNEQFF.

This clonotype was seen repeatedly, ten times or more. The V and J genes are TRBV20-1 and TRBJ1-2, with no clear D. This CDR3 is 12 amino acids long. Trimming shortened V by 3 bases and J by 4 bases, and 9 bases separated the two germline ends. Germline V gene sequence: CDR1 DFQATT, CDR2 SNEGSKA (reference sequence). The CDR3 loop is CSASFGSYGYTF. As DNA, the CDR3 is TGCAGTGCTAGTTTCGGCAGCTATGGCTACACCTTC.

This clonotype was picked up a small number of times. The rearrangement joins TRBV7-6 to TRBJ2-1; D may be TRBD1 (5 bases). This CDR3 comprises 15 residues. The germline V and J ends were trimmed by 1 base and 0 bases, with 7 bases remaining between them. Germline V gene lookup returns CDR1 SGHVS and CDR2 FNYEAQ. The CDR3 loop reads CASSLDRSSYNEQFF. The DNA for the CDR3 is TGTGCCAGCAGCTTAGACAGGAGCTCCTACAATGAGCAGTTCTTC.

J is TRBJ2-4 and V is TRBV3-1; 9 bases match TRBD1. The germline V gene encodes CDR1 LGHDT and CDR2 YNNKEL (reference sequence). The CDR3 is made up of 18 amino acids. Losses at the gene ends were 11 bases for V and 0 bases for J; bases not matched to a gene: 17. The CDR3 DNA is TGTGCCTGCTGCCAAGATTCGACAGGGGGTTCAGCCAAAAACATTCAGTACTTC. This encodes CACCQDSTGGSAKNIQYF. Combining the CDR3 with reference TRBV3-1 and TRBJ2-4 gives the whole variable domain DTAVSQTPKYLVTQMGNDKSIKCEQNLGHDTMYWYKQDSKKFLKIMFSYNNKELIINETVPNRFSPKSPDKAHLNLHINSLELGDSAVYFCACCQDSTGGSAKNIQYFGAGTRLSVL.

This clonotype has only a few counts. The chain uses TRBV18 and TRBJ1-1, with D possibly being TRBD1 (6 bases). The V end was cut by 3 bases, the J end by 9 bases, with 14 bases between. The CDR3 is 13 residues long. The germline CDR1 and CDR2 sequences are KGHSH and LQKENI. CDR3 loop: CASSPQKDSQAFF. Written as DNA, the CDR3 is TGTGCCAGCTCACCGCAGAAGGACAGTCAAGCTTTCTTT.

The CDR3 sequence is CASSYTGGGRKTEAFF. CDR3 sequence (DNA): TGTGCCAGCAGTTACACGGGCGGGGGTCGAAAAACTGAAGCTTTCTTT. V is TRBV6-5 and J is TRBJ1-1; perhaps TRBD1 as D (5 bases). The CDR3 has 16 residues. CDR1 is MNHEY, CDR2 SVGAGI, per germline. Trimming stripped 2 bases from V and 5 bases from J, with 18 bases between.

This clonotype was detected a few times. The chain couples TRBV29-1 to TRBJ1-2; D is ambiguous. The CDR3 sequence is 13 residues long. With 4 bases removed from V and 5 bases from J, the gap between germline ends came to 14 bases. Germline V gene data show CDR1 as SQVTM and CDR2 as ANQGSEA. The CDR3 DNA reads as TGCAGCGTTGGTCTCCGGGCTGAGTATGGCTACACCTTC. Translating it yields CSVGLRAEYGYTF.

This clonotype showed up many times. V is TRBV27 and J is TRBJ1-2, with 10 bases identical to TRBD1. There are 15 residues in the CDR3. The germline V gene has CDR1 MNHEY and CDR2 SMNVEV (reference sequence). The trim removed 2 bases at V and 7 bases at J, leaving 7 bases unmatched. CDR3 sequence: CASSLQRTGGFGYTF. As DNA, the CDR3 is TGTGCCAGCAGTTTACAACGGACAGGGGGATTTGGCTACACCTTC.

In this sample, this clonotype turned up many times. The V call is TRBV20-1, the J call TRBJ2-7; TRBD1 agrees at 10 bases. This CDR3 contains 15 residues. The germline V gene encodes CDR1 DFQATT and CDR2 SNEGSKA (reference sequence). V gave up 0 bases and J gave up 4 bases; unmatched junction bases: 6. This chain's CDR3 is CSARDMRDRGYEQYF. The CDR3 DNA reads as TGCAGTGCTAGAGATATGAGGGACAGGGGTTACGAGCAGTACTTC.

The chain couples TRBV3-1 to TRBJ2-2, with D possibly matching TRBD2 (6 bases). The CDR3 loop spans 14 amino acids. V was shortened by 6 bases and J by 0 bases, with 8 bases between the two germline ends. CDR1 LGHDT and CDR2 YNNKEL come from the germline V gene (reference sequence). The DNA of the CDR3 is TGTGCCAGCAGGGGACTGGCGAACACCGGGGAGCTGTTTTTT. Amino acid sequence: CASRGLANTGELFF.

The chain is built from TRBV20-1 and TRBJ2-7; D is perhaps TRBD1 or TRBD2 (5 bases each). The CDR3 covers 16 residues. The V gene lost 0 bases and the J gene lost 9 bases, with 24 bases spanning the gap. The germline V gene encodes CDR1 DFQATT and CDR2 SNEGSKA (reference sequence). The CDR3 DNA reads as TGCAGTGCTAGAGATTCTACCCAGGGAGATATCTTGGGGCAGTACTTC. The encoded protein is CSARDSTQGDILGQYF.

This clonotype has only a few counts. This chain joins TRBV20-1 and TRBJ1-6, with a possible D match to TRBD1 (5 bases). The CDR3 runs 12 residues. The V and J ends lost 2 bases and 10 bases respectively, with 9 bases between them. Germline V gene lookup returns CDR1 DFQATT and CDR2 SNEGSKA (reference sequence). CDR3 coding DNA: TGCAGTGCTAGACAGGGCCCGTCACCCCTCCACTTT. Translated, it gives CSARQGPSPLHF.

CDR3 in amino acids: CASSYSIGAGDYEQYF. Here the CDR3 DNA reads TGTGCCAGCAGTTACTCGATAGGGGCGGGAGACTACGAGCAGTACTTC. The chain has TRBV6-5 and TRBJ2-7, with 7 bases fitting TRBD2. Germline CDR1 reads MNHEY; CDR2 reads SVGAGI. The CDR3 spans 16 residues. V trimming: 0 bases; J trimming: 3 bases; junction bases outside the gene matches: 8.

This chain connects TRBV7-2 to TRBJ2-5; D assignment may be TRBD1 or TRBD2 (6 bases each). The CDR3 consists of 15 residues. The V end lost 5 bases, the J end lost 4 bases, and 17 bases lay between the germline ends. The germline CDR1 and CDR2 sequences are SGHTA and FQGNSA. The CDR3 nucleotides read TGTGCCAGCAGCCCAAGGTCCGGGGGCCGAGAGACCCAGTACTTC. Its protein product is CASSPRSGGRETQYF.

V is TRBV2 and J is TRBJ2-2; a weak D match, TRBD1 (5 bases). The CDR3 is made up of 17 amino acids. The germline V gene has CDR1 SNHLY and CDR2 FYNNEI. Trimming removed 2 bases from V and 4 bases from J, with 17 bases in between. The CDR3 here is CASSELETWGITGELFF. The CDR3 nucleotides are TGTGCCAGCAGTGAACTCGAGACATGGGGCATCACCGGGGAGCTGTTTTTT.

This chain links TRBV20-1 with TRBJ2-7; D call uncertain. V was pared by 3 bases and J by 4 bases, with 13 bases between. Germline CDR1 DFQATT, CDR2 SNEGSKA (reference sequence). The CDR3 is 13 amino acids. The CDR3 nucleotides read TGCAGTGCTAGTGCCCCTTGGGGATACGAGCAGTACTTC. It is translated as CSASAPWGYEQYF.

V and J are TRBV12-3 or TRBV12-4 and TRBJ2-5; D is ambiguous. The CDR3 is 15 residues long. V dropped 6 bases and J dropped 1 base, with 15 bases sitting between them. CDR3 bases: TGTGCCAGCAGATCCAACCTGGGGTCCCAAGAGACCCAGTACTTC. The encoded protein is CASRSNLGSQETQYF.

The chain combines TRBV20-1 with TRBJ2-7; a possible D gene is TRBD1 (6 bases). CDR1 and CDR2 (germline): DFQATT, SNEGSKA (reference sequence). Trimming removed 6 bases at V and 0 bases at J, with 18 bases between. CDR3 length: 15 amino acids. CDR3 sequence reads: CSAIRTADLSYEQYF. CDR3 sequence (DNA): TGCAGTGCAATCAGGACAGCTGACCTCTCCTACGAGCAGTACTTC.

The chain couples TRBV12-3 or TRBV12-4 to TRBJ2-2; D unclear. Trimming shortened V by 5 bases and J by 1 base, and 11 bases separated the two germline ends. The CDR3 sequence is 15 residues long. The CDR3: CASSPQVKNTGELFF. Written as DNA, the CDR3 is TGTGCCAGCAGTCCCCAGGTCAAGAACACCGGGGAGCTGTTTTTT.

The table lists this clonotype with many counts. The gene calls are TRBV5-6 and TRBJ1-2; no definite D call. V dropped 3 bases and J dropped 4 bases, with 19 bases sitting between them. CDR3 length equals 16 residues. CDR1 is SGHDT, CDR2 YYEEEE, per germline. CDR3 residues: CASSSIRTKAGYGYTF. The DNA for the CDR3 is TGTGCCAGCAGCTCAATCCGTACGAAAGCAGGCTATGGCTACACCTTC.

This clonotype was detected many times. This rearrangement joins TRBV12-3 or TRBV12-4 to TRBJ2-3, with 11 bases lining up with TRBD1. There are 14 residues in the CDR3. The J segment lost 3 bases and the V segment lost 7 bases, leaving 3 bases of the junction unmatched. CDR3 sequence reads: CASTGTGGTDTQYF. The CDR3 nucleotides read TGTGCCAGCACCGGGACAGGGGGGACAGATACGCAGTATTTT.